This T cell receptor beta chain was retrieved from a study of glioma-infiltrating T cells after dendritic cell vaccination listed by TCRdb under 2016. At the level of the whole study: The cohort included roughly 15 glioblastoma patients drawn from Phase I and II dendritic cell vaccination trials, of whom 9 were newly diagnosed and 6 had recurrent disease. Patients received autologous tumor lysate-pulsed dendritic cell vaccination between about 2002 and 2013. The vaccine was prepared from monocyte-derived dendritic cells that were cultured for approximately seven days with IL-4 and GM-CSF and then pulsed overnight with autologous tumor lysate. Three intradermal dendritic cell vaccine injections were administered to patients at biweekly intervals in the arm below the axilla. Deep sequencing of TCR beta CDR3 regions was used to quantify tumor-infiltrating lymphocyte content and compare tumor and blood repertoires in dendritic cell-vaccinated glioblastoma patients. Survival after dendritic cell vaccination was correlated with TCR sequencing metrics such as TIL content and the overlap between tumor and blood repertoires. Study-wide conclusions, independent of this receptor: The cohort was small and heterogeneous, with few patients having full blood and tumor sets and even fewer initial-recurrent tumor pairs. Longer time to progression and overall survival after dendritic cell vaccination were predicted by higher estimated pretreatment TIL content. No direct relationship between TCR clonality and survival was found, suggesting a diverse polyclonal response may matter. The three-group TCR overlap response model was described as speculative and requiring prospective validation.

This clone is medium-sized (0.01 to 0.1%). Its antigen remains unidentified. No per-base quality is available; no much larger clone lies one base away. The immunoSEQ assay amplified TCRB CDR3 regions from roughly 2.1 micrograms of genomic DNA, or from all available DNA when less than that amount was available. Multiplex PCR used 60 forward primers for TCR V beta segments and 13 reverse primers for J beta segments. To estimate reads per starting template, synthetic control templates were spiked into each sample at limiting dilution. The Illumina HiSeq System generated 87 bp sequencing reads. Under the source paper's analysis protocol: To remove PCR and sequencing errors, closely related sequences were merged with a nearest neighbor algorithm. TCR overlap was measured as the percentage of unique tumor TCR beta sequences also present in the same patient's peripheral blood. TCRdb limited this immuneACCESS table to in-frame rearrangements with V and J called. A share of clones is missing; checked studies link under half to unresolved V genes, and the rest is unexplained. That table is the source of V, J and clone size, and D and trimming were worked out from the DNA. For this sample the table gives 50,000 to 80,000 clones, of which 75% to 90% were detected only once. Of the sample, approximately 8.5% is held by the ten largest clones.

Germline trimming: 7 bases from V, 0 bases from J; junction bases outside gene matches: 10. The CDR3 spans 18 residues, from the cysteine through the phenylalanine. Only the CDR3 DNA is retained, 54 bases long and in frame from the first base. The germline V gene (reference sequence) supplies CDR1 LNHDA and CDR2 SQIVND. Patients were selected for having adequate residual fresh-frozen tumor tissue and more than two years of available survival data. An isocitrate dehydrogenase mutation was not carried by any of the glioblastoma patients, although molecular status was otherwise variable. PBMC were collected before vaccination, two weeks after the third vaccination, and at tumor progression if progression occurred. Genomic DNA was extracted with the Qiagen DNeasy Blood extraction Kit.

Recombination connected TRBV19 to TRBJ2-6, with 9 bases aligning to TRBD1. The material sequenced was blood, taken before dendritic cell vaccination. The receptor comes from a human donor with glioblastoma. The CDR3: CASTTGTGLVSGANVLTF. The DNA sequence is TGTGCCAGTACTACCGGGACAGGGTTGGTCTCTGGGGCCAACGTCCTGACTTTC.